The clone carrying this TCR beta chain was observed a few times. Its cognate antigen is unknown. cDNA prepared by RNA extraction and subsequent reverse transcription served as the template for sequencing. Assay: immunoSEQ multiplex PCR; the TCRdb copy retains only in-frame clones and omits some. The repertoire holds about 150,000 clones, with around 60% as singletons. The record originates from a study of CD8+ T cells in alopecia areata. Study-level information: For 6 to 18 months, tofacitinib was taken, and 6 months off drug followed. General study points: Affected scalp, especially in alopecia totalis/universalis, had a higher clonality than normal scalp did.

With 7 bases removed from V and 5 bases from J, the gap between germline ends came to 20 bases. This CDR3 comprises 15 residues. Looked up from germline, CDR1 is MGHDK and CDR2 is SYGVNS. The rearrangement joins TRBV25-1 to TRBJ2-5; TRBD2 might be the D (7 bases). This receptor was obtained from a human donor with alopecia areata. Sequences were derived from CD4+ T cells sorted from blood, sampled at week 0. The CDR3, as DNA: TGTGCCAGCATATTAGGGGGGGTCCTCCCGGAGACCCAGTACTTC. Encoded protein: CASILGGVLPETQYF.